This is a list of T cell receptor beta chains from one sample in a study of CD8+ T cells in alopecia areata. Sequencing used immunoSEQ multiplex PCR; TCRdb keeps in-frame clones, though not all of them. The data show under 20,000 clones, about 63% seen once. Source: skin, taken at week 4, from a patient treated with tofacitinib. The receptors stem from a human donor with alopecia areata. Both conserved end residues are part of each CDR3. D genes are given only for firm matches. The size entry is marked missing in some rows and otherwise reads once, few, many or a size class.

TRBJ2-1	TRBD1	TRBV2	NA	TGTGCCAGCAAGACAGGGGTGGACTACAATGAGCAGTTCTTC	CASKTGVDYNEQFF
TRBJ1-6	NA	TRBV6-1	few	TGTGCCAGCAGCTTGGGACAAAGACTCTCCTCACCCCTCCACTTT	CASSLGQRLSSPLHF
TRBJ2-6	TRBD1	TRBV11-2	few	TGTGCCAGCAGGTCTCCTAAGGGGGCGCGAGGGGCCAACGTCCTGACTTTC	CASRSPKGARGANVLTF
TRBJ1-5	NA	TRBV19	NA	TGTGCCAGTAGTAAATCTCTTAACCGGCGGCCCCAGCATTTT	CASSKSLNRRPQHF
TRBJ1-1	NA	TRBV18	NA	TGTGCCAGCTCAGCTACGATGTTGGACCCGGGAAGGGCCGAAGCTTTCTTT	CASSATMLDPGRAEAFF
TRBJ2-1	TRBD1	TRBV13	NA	TGTGCCAGCAGCTCCGACAGGGAGACCTACAATGAGCAGTTCTTC	CASSSDRETYNEQFF
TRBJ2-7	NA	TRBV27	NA	TGTGCCAGCAGACCTCAGGGGGGATCCTACGAGCAGTACTTC	CASRPQGGSYEQYF
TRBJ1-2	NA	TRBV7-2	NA	TGTGCCAGCATTAGGGACGGCTATTATGGCTACACCTTC	CASIRDGYYGYTF
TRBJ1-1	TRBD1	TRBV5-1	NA	TGCGCCAGCAGCCCACAGCCGGACAGGGGGCCGTTAATGAACACTGAAGCTTTCTTT	CASSPQPDRGPLMNTEAFF
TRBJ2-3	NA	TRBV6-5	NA	TGTGCCAGCAGTTTAGGGGGAGGGACGCAGTATTTT	CASSLGGGTQYF
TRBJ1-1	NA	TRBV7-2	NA	TGTGCCAGCAGCTCACAGAACACTGAAGCTTTCTTT	CASSSQNTEAFF
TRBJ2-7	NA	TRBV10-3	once	TGTGCCACCGCAGGGGAGGGGCCGAACGAGCAGTACTTC	CATAGEGPNEQYF
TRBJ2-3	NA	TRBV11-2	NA	TGTGCCAGCAGCTTACGGTTGGCGAAAAGAGGGGATACGCAGTATTTT	CASSLRLAKRGDTQYF
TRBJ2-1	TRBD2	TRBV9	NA	TGTGCCAGCAGCGAGGGACTAGCTACCTACAATGAGCAGTTCTTC	CASSEGLATYNEQFF
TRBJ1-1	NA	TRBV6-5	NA	TGTGCCAGCACCCCAGAGGGGAATACTGAAGCTTTCTTT	CASTPEGNTEAFF
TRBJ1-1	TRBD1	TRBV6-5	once	TGTGCCAGCAGAAGAGGGGGCTACGACACTGAAGCTTTCTTT	CASRRGGYDTEAFF
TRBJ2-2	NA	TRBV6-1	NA	TGTGCCAGCAGCTTCGGACGGACGAACACCGGGGAGCTGTTTTTT	CASSFGRTNTGELFF